Each of the 29 T cell receptor beta chains below was sequenced from the same sample in a study of naive and memory T cell subsets. The SP2 primer and nested alpha and beta constant region primers amplified ligated cDNA in four rounds. TCRdb redid the calling of the 5' RACE reads with MiXCR, one entry per CDR3 protein. The sample lists roughly 62,000 distinct CDR3 sequences; 7% to 8% were seen once. A UMI-containing oligonucleotide was joined by 3' ligation to the TCR cDNA template. The receptors originated from a female donor in good health.

Details on this clonotype: At one boundary the junction diverges from the germline segment, which might be a read error. The V call is TRBV27, the J call TRBJ1-4; TRBD1 is a possible D gene (6 bases). Germline V gene sequence: CDR1 MNHEY, CDR2 SMNVEV (reference sequence). CDR3 length: 13 residues. CDR3 residues: CTSTDRFREKLFF. CDR3 DNA: TGCACCAGCACCGACAGGTTTCGGGAAAAACTGTTTTTT.

This clonotype has a handful of counts. This chain uses TRBV18 with TRBJ1-1, with 9 bases aligning to TRBD1. Germline loops: CDR1 KGHSH, CDR2 LQKENI. The CDR3 is 15 residues long. The V gene end was trimmed by 3 bases and the J gene end by 4 bases; junction bases not matched to a gene: 6. CDR3 bases: TGTGCCAGCTCACCCGGACAGGGGTTCCCCACTGAAGCTTTCTTT. This gives the protein CASSPGQGFPTEAFF.

V usage is TRBV6-5 and J usage is TRBJ1-4; 7 bases are a match to TRBD1. This CDR3 has 14 residues. V lost 0 bases and J lost 7; bases outside the gene matches: 2. Germline CDR1 reads MNHEY; CDR2 reads SVGAGI. The CDR3 nucleotides are TGTGCCAGCAGTTACTCAACAGGGGCTGAAAAACTGTTTTTT. This sequence encodes CASSYSTGAEKLFF.

This clonotype was counted at least ten times. The rearrangement links TRBV7-3 to TRBJ1-1, with 7 nucleotides matching TRBD1. With V trimmed by 0 bases and J by 4 bases, 5 bases remained unmatched. The CDR3 sequence is 15 residues long. CDR1 and CDR2 (germline): SGHTA, FQGTGA. The CDR3 region is CASSLTTGLGTEAFF. The CDR3 coding sequence is TGTGCCAGCAGCTTAACGACAGGGCTGGGCACTGAAGCTTTCTTT.

This clonotype showed up just a few times. The chain couples TRBV28 to TRBJ2-7; D is possibly TRBD2 (5 bases). V lost 5 bases, J lost 3 bases, and 11 bases lay in between. The CDR3 covers 13 residues. The germline V gene encodes CDR1 MDHEN and CDR2 SYDVKM. The CDR3 region has the DNA TGTGCCAGCAGTCCGCGAGAGGGCTACGAGCAGTACTTC. The encoded protein is CASSPREGYEQYF.

The chain carries TRBV28 and TRBJ2-7, with TRBD2 as a possible D gene (6 bases). Trimming took 6 bases from V and 3 from J, leaving 15 bases between them. The CDR3 consists of 14 residues. Germline V CDR1 and CDR2: MDHEN, SYDVKM. CDR3 nucleotides: TGTGCCAGCAGCTTAGCGGTCAAAAACTACGAGCAGTACTTC. Its translation: CASSLAVKNYEQYF.

The gene calls are TRBV6-1 and TRBJ1-2; 9 bases agree with TRBD1. V lost 4 bases, J lost 3 bases, and 6 bases stayed unmatched. CDR3 length: 15 residues. Germline CDR1 is MNHNS and CDR2 is SASEGT. The CDR3 loop is CASSAATGGDYGYTF. CDR3 coding DNA: TGTGCCAGCAGTGCCGCGACAGGGGGGGACTATGGCTACACCTTC.

In DNA form, the CDR3 reads TGTGCCAGCAGTTTAAAGGGGTGGCTCTCTGGGGCCAACGTCCTGACTTTC. Translated: CASSLKGWLSGANVLTF. The J gene is TRBJ2-6, the V gene TRBV28; weak D call: TRBD1 (5 bases). Trimming pared 2 bases from V and 0 bases from J, leaving 11 bases between. There are 17 residues in the CDR3. The germline V gene encodes CDR1 MDHEN and CDR2 SYDVKM.

This chain connects TRBV4-2 to TRBJ1-5; TRBD1 might be the D (6 bases). Trimming shortened V by 4 bases and J by 7 bases, and 14 bases separated the two germline ends. The V gene's germline CDR1 is LGHNA and CDR2 YNFKEQ. The CDR3 is 14 residues long. CDR3 region: CASSPYRGLQPQHF. In nucleotides, the CDR3 is TGTGCCAGCAGCCCCTACCGGGGGCTACAGCCCCAGCATTTT.

The chain links TRBV6-5 to TRBJ1-6, with D unclear. CDR1 MNHEY and CDR2 SVGAGI come from the germline V gene. Trimming shortened V by 5 bases and J by 5 bases, and 13 bases separated the two germline ends. The CDR3 has 15 amino acids. The CDR3 reads CASSKDGRNNSPLHF. The CDR3 DNA reads as TGTGCCAGCAGTAAGGACGGGCGTAATAATTCACCCCTCCACTTT.

J is TRBJ2-7 and V is TRBV12-3 or TRBV12-4; 7 bases agree with TRBD1. CDR3 length equals 15 residues. Unmatched junction bases numbered 10, after V lost 1 base and J lost 7 bases. In nucleotides, the CDR3 is TGTGCCAGCAGTTTAGATAACAGGGGTTTTGAGGAGCAGTACTTC. Protein: CASSLDNRGFEEQYF.

V usage is TRBV28 and J usage is TRBJ1-1; D uncertain. CDR1 and CDR2 from the germline V gene are MDHEN and SYDVKM. The length of the CDR3 is 11 residues. V was trimmed by 6 bases and J by 5 bases, leaving 7 bases between them. This CDR3 is CASRGRTEAFF. CDR3 DNA sequence: TGTGCCAGCAGAGGAAGAACTGAAGCTTTCTTT.

This clonotype was observed at least ten times. V usage is TRBV20-1 and J usage is TRBJ1-1, with D maybe TRBD1 (5 bases). The CDR3 runs 14 residues. The V gene lost 0 bases and the J gene lost 2 bases, with 10 bases spanning the gap. The germline CDR1 and CDR2 sequences are DFQATT and SNEGSKA (reference sequence). In DNA, the CDR3 is TGCAGTGCTAGAGAACGGGGCGATAACACTGAAGCTTTCTTT. It yields the protein CSARERGDNTEAFF.

The table lists this clonotype with a few counts. For the CDR3, the DNA is TGTGCCAGCAGCCCTACCCGCGGACAGGGGACAGATACGCAGTATTTT. This encodes CASSPTRGQGTDTQYF. This sequence joins TRBV7-9 and TRBJ2-3, with 9 bases matching TRBD1. The germline gives CDR1 SEHNR, CDR2 FQNEAQ (reference sequence). V gave up 5 bases and J gave up 3 bases; unmatched junction bases: 9. This CDR3 spans 16 amino acids.

This clonotype was seen a handful of times. The genes are TRBV30 and TRBJ1-4, with D perhaps matching TRBD1 (6 bases). The CDR3 runs to 14 residues. Trimming pared 2 bases from V and 13 bases from J, leaving 20 bases between. CDR1 and CDR2 (germline): GTSNPN, SVGIG (reference sequence). The DNA of the CDR3 is TGTGCCTGGAGTTTGGGACATTTGGGGCAAGGACTGTTTTTT. It translates to CAWSLGHLGQGLFF.

The sample holds many counts of this clonotype. This rearrangement joins TRBV9 to TRBJ1-4; D possibly corresponds to TRBD1 (5 bases). V gave up 0 bases and J gave up 6 bases, with 12 bases separating them. This CDR3 is built from 15 residues. Germline CDR1 reads SGDLS; CDR2 reads YYNGEE. CDR3: CASSVAVGGYEKLFF. In nucleotides, the CDR3 is TGTGCCAGCAGCGTAGCGGTGGGGGGTTATGAAAAACTGTTTTTT.

This clonotype appeared a few times. The gene calls are TRBV7-9 and TRBJ2-2; no definite D call. CDR1 is SEHNR, CDR2 FQNEAQ, per germline (reference sequence). This CDR3 has 15 residues. V dropped 5 bases and J dropped 2 bases, with 12 bases sitting between them. The CDR3 DNA is TGTGCCAGCAGCCCCCGTGCCCTAAACACCGGGGAGCTGTTTTTT. It yields the protein CASSPRALNTGELFF.

This clonotype was recorded at least ten times. The genes are TRBV6-2 or TRBV6-3 and TRBJ1-2, with unresolved D. Germline V gene data show CDR1 as MNHEY and CDR2 as SVGEGT. The length of the CDR3 is 11 residues. Trimming removed 4 bases from V and 5 bases from J, with 5 bases in between. The CDR3 here is CASSSTYGYTF. The CDR3 nucleotides are TGTGCCAGCAGTTCGACTTATGGCTACACCTTC.

This clonotype was counted many times. The V gene is TRBV18, the J gene TRBJ2-5; D remains ambiguous. V was cut by 0 bases and J by 0 bases, with 8 bases left in between. The CDR3 runs 15 residues. Germline V gene data show CDR1 as KGHSH and CDR2 as LQKENI. The CDR3 protein is CASSPPGTDQETQYF. Here the CDR3 DNA reads TGTGCCAGCTCACCACCGGGCACGGACCAAGAGACCCAGTACTTC.

The rearrangement links TRBV5-1 to TRBJ2-1, with D tentatively TRBD2 (6 bases). The V end was cut by 4 bases, the J end by 5 bases, with 13 bases between. The length of the CDR3 is 14 residues. CDR1 SGHRS and CDR2 YFSETQ come from the germline V gene. For the CDR3, the DNA is TGCGCCAGCAGCCCCCGGGACTTAGACAATGAGCAGTTCTTC. Amino acid sequence: CASSPRDLDNEQFF.

In regard to this clonotype: One end of the junction varies from germline; a read error may be responsible. The chain is built from TRBV30 and TRBJ2-3; D may correspond to TRBD1 or TRBD2 (5 bases each). CDR1 is GTSNPN, CDR2 SVGIG, per germline (reference sequence). The CDR3 consists of 13 residues. The CDR3 region is CAWSGGSIDTQYF. The CDR3 DNA reads as TGTGCCTGGAGTGGGGGGAGCATAGATACGCAGTATTTT.

There are many counts of this clonotype. The chain couples TRBV7-9 to TRBJ1-1; the match to TRBD1 covers 8 bases. The CDR3 is 15 amino acids. CDR1 is SEHNR and CDR2 is FQNEAQ in the germline V gene (reference sequence). J was trimmed by 2 bases and V by 2 bases; bases with no gene match: 4. Written as DNA, the CDR3 is TGTGCCAGCAGCTTAAACGGACAGGGAAACACTGAAGCTTTCTTT. This codes for CASSLNGQGNTEAFF. Together with reference TRBV7-9 and TRBJ1-1, the CDR3 gives the full variable domain: DTGVSQNPRHKITKRGQNVTFRCDPISEHNRLYWYRQTLGQGPEFLTYFQNEAQLEKSRLLSDRFSAERPKGSFSTLEIQRTEQGDSAMYLCASSLNGQGNTEAFFGQGTRLTVV.

This clonotype has just a few counts. This chain uses TRBV13 with TRBJ2-1; 7 nucleotides line up with TRBD1. Trimming took 5 bases from V and 6 from J; bases not matched to a gene: 13. The V gene's germline CDR1 is PRHDT and CDR2 FYEKMQ (reference sequence). The CDR3 covers 16 residues. Here the CDR3 reads CASSHPVTGDSNEQFF. CDR3 bases: TGTGCCAGCAGCCATCCTGTTACAGGGGATAGCAATGAGCAGTTCTTC.

This clonotype was counted between two and nine times. V gene TRBV5-1 combines with J gene TRBJ2-1; 7 positions match TRBD2. Trimming removed 4 bases from V and 2 bases from J; junction bases left unmatched: 3. Germline CDR1 is SGHRS and CDR2 is YFSETQ. This CDR3 is built from 14 residues. CDR3 nucleotides: TGCGCCAGCAGCATCGGACTAGCCTACAATGAGCAGTTCTTC. Protein product: CASSIGLAYNEQFF.

This clonotype was counted at least ten times. The CDR3 coding sequence is TGCAGTGCTAAACGGCACAATCAGCCCCAGCATTTT. This encodes CSAKRHNQPQHF. The chain links TRBV20-1 to TRBJ1-5; no reliable D call. V lost 4 bases and J lost 3, with 7 bases in between. The CDR3 length is 12 residues. Per germline, CDR1 DFQATT and CDR2 SNEGSKA (reference sequence).

This clonotype was seen only a few times. The chain employs TRBV12-3 or TRBV12-4 and TRBJ2-5; no reliable D call. This CDR3 is 12 amino acids long. The V end was cut by 3 bases, the J end by 6 bases, with 8 bases between. DNA of the CDR3: TGTGCCAGCAGTTTTAGTGGAAAGACCCAGTACTTC. Translated, it gives CASSFSGKTQYF.

This clonotype appeared once. A much larger clonotype is one base distant, so this may be a read error. This chain joins TRBV19 and TRBJ1-5, with 9 bases fitting TRBD1. The CDR3 is 16 residues long. Germline V gene sequence: CDR1 LNHDA, CDR2 SQIVND (reference sequence). The CDR3 nucleotides are TGTGTCAGTAGTATTACGGGACAGGGCGGGAATCAGCCCCAGCATTTT. Protein product: CVSSITGQGGNQPQHF.

In its sample, this clonotype was seen many times. This chain uses TRBV10-1 with TRBJ2-3; possible D gene TRBD1, 6 bases. Trimming left V 10 bases short and J 4 bases short, with 15 bases between. The CDR3 has 13 residues. Germline CDR1 reads WNHNN; CDR2 reads SYGVQD (reference sequence). The CDR3: CATNPQGSDTQYF. DNA for the CDR3: TGCGCCACCAATCCACAGGGATCAGATACGCAGTATTTT.

This clonotype was seen more than once but under ten times. This rearrangement joins TRBV29-1 to TRBJ1-2; D is undetermined. This CDR3 has 13 residues. The germline gives CDR1 SQVTM, CDR2 ANQGSEA. Trimming removed 1 base at V and 3 bases at J, with 9 bases between. In nucleotides, the CDR3 is TGCAGCGTTGAAGCGCGGGTCGACTATGGCTACACCTTC. Its protein product is CSVEARVDYGYTF.